Below, one T cell receptor (beta chain) is given with its context. Here immunoSEQ multiplex PCR was the method, and the copy in TCRdb shows in-frame clones only, minus some. The sample contains tens of thousands of clones, 65% to 90% of which appear only once. These data belong to a study of blood T cell repertoires in COVID-19. Study-level background: The United States, Italy and Spain were the sources of the acute and convalescent COVID-19 samples. Sources were T cells, B-cell-depleted T cells, or PBMCs; the material itself was cDNA or gDNA.

The CDR3 sequence is 17 residues long. V lost 0 bases and J lost 4; bases outside the gene matches: 5. From germline, CDR1 is LGHDT and CDR2 YNNKEL (reference sequence). Sequencing input: peripheral blood. This receptor was taken from a man aged 55-75 years with acute or convalescent COVID-19. This rearrangement joins TRBV3-1 (or the pseudogene TRBV3-2) to TRBJ2-1; TRBD2 matches 11 bases. CDR3 protein: CASSQEVAGGPYNEQFF. The CDR3 DNA sequence: TGTGCCAGCAGCCAAGAGGTAGCGGGAGGGCCGTACAATGAGCAGTTCTTC.